These T cell receptor beta chains were read from a single sample in a study of T cells in Graves' hyperthyroidism and ophthalmopathy. TCRdb analysed the multiplex PCR reads with MiXCR anew, one entry per CDR3 protein. The table has 530,000 or so distinct CDR3 sequences, about 45% seen once. The source material was peripheral blood or thyroid tissue (not recorded which). The receptors originated from a woman under 30 with Graves' hyperthyroidism. The CDR3 runs from the conserved cysteine through the conserved F or W. Each record gives: V gene, clone size, J gene, D gene, CDR3 protein, CDR3 DNA. The D gene is left open where the match is weak. Clone size appears in some rows only: once, few, many, or a class for an expanded clone.

>TRBV12-3/TRBV12-4|.|TRBJ1-1|.
CASSDWGGKAFF
TGTGCCAGCAGTGACTGGGGGGGTAAGGCTTTCTTT
>TRBV2|many|TRBJ2-7|.
CASYEGTGAYEQYF
TGTGCCAGCTACGAGGGGACGGGCGCCTACGAGCAGTACTTC
>TRBV29-1|.|TRBJ1-1|TRBD1
CIRGLGNTEAFF
TGCATCAGGGGGCTAGGGAACACTGAAGCTTTCTTT
>TRBV10-3|.|TRBJ1-1|TRBD1
CATRTGTGWDTEAFF
TGTGCCACACGTACGGGGACAGGGTGGGACACTGAAGCTTTCTTT
>TRBV29-1|medium-sized|TRBJ1-2|TRBD1
CSSRDSYNYGYTF
TGCAGCTCCCGGGACAGCTATAACTATGGCTACACCTTC
>TRBV4-2|.|TRBJ2-7|TRBD1
CASSQDPGGNEQYF
TGTGCCAGCAGCCAAGATCCAGGGGGCAACGAGCAGTACTTC
>TRBV29-1|many|TRBJ1-1|.
CSVIPVSGTEAFF
TGCAGCGTGATCCCGGTCTCGGGAACTGAAGCTTTCTTT
>TRBV20-1|.|TRBJ2-7|TRBD1
CSAETDRVYYEQYF
TGCAGTGCGGAAACGGACAGGGTGTACTACGAGCAGTACTTC
>TRBV5-5|.|TRBJ2-7|.
CASSFLTGAYEQYF
TGTGCCAGCAGTTTTTTAACGGGAGCCTACGAGCAGTACTTC
>TRBV7-8|many|TRBJ2-7|TRBD1
CASSPGTGHRYEQYF
TGTGCCAGCAGCCCCGGGACAGGGCATCGATACGAGCAGTACTTC
>TRBV7-2|many|TRBJ1-5|.
CASSLPGTIQPQHF
TGTGCCAGCAGCTTACCGGGGACGATTCAGCCCCAGCATTTT
>TRBV6-5|many|TRBJ1-4|.
CASSPGPRGEKLFF
TGTGCCAGCAGCCCCGGACCCCGGGGCGAAAAACTGTTTTTT
>TRBV6-1|.|TRBJ2-7|.
CASRTIAESSYKQYF
TGTGCCAGCAGAACTATAGCGGAGAGCTCCTACAAGCAGTACTTC
>TRBV24-1|.|TRBJ1-5|.
CATSATDGVLQPQHF
TGTGCCACCAGTGCAACCGACGGGGTTCTTCAGCCCCAGCATTTT
>TRBV2|.|TRBJ1-2|TRBD1
CASSEGTGRNGYTF
TGTGCCAGCAGTGAAGGGACAGGAAGGAATGGCTACACCTTC
>TRBV6-1|few|TRBJ2-2|.
CASRPPRQTSTGELFF
TGTGCCAGCAGACCCCCGAGACAGACGAGCACCGGGGAGCTGTTTTTT
>TRBV24-1|.|TRBJ1-5|TRBD1
CATSGRQGFNQPQHF
TGTGCCACCAGTGGGAGACAGGGATTCAATCAGCCCCAGCATTTT
>TRBV9|many|TRBJ2-5|.
CASSSGSETQYF
TGTGCCAGCAGCTCGGGGTCAGAGACCCAGTACTTC
>TRBV6-6|.|TRBJ2-7|.
CAISESHQSGNYEQYF
TGTGCCATCAGTGAGTCGCACCAGTCCGGAAACTACGAGCAGTACTTC
>TRBV20-1|many|TRBJ1-5|.
CSAISGPYSNQPQHF
TGCAGTGCTATCTCAGGGCCCTATAGCAATCAGCCCCAGCATTTT
>TRBV14|many|TRBJ2-5|.
CASRGNTETQYF
TGTGCCAGCAGGGGGAATACGGAGACCCAGTACTTC
>TRBV4-2|many|TRBJ2-5|TRBD2
CASSQDPSGSPKETQYF
TGTGCCAGCAGCCAAGATCCCAGCGGGAGCCCTAAAGAGACCCAGTACTTC
>TRBV29-1|.|TRBJ2-7|.
CSVERVSGRTGDLSYEQYF
TGCAGCGTTGAAAGGGTGTCAGGGAGGACCGGGGATCTTTCCTACGAGCAGTACTTC
>TRBV15|many|TRBJ1-4|TRBD1
CATSRDLLGQGHEKLFF
TGTGCCACCAGCAGAGATCTTTTGGGACAGGGCCATGAAAAACTGTTTTTT
>TRBV20-1|.|TRBJ2-4|.
CSAPVIGKNIQYF
TGCAGTGCCCCAGTGATCGGCAAAAACATTCAGTACTTC
>TRBV7-8|.|TRBJ1-1|.
CASSVGQGITEAFF
TGTGCCAGCAGCGTAGGGCAGGGAATCACTGAAGCTTTCTTT
>TRBV7-9|.|TRBJ2-3|.
CATNTDTQYF
TGTGCCACCAACACAGATACGCAGTATTTT
>TRBV7-3|many|TRBJ2-7|TRBD1
CASSLIGGTGRTTAYEQYF
TGTGCCAGCAGCTTAATCGGCGGGACAGGGCGCACCACTGCCTACGAGCAGTACTTC
>TRBV9|many|TRBJ2-7|TRBD1
CASSAGTGLYEQYF
TGTGCCAGCAGCGCCGGGACAGGCCTATACGAGCAGTACTTC
>TRBV7-3|.|TRBJ2-3|.
CASSSGGTSTDTQYF
TGTGCCAGCAGTTCAGGGGGGACTAGCACAGATACGCAGTATTTT
>TRBV12-3/TRBV12-4|many|TRBJ2-5|.
CASNQMGGETQYF
TGTGCCAGCAACCAAATGGGTGGAGAGACCCAGTACTTC
>TRBV28|.|TRBJ1-4|.
CASSSGRAPINEKLFF
TGTGCCAGCAGTTCCGGGAGAGCCCCAATTAATGAAAAACTGTTTTTT
>TRBV2|.|TRBJ2-5|.
CASSQADEQF
TGTGCCAGTTCACAAGCGGATGAGCAGTTC
>TRBV6-5|few|TRBJ1-1|.
CASTGTVGTEAFF
TGTGCCAGCACCGGGACCGTTGGCACTGAAGCTTTCTTT
>TRBV6-6|.|TRBJ2-6|.
CASSQSDGANVLTF
TGTGCCAGCAGTCAGTCAGATGGGGCCAACGTCCTGACTTTC
>TRBV6-6|.|TRBJ2-7|TRBD1
CASNLGQGLRSYEQYF
TGTGCCAGCAACCTGGGACAGGGGCTCAGATCCTACGAGCAGTACTTC
>TRBV6-1|few|TRBJ1-5|.
CASRVTGNQPQHF
TGTGCCAGCAGAGTAACAGGGAATCAGCCCCAGCATTTT
>TRBV24-1|.|TRBJ1-2|.
CAPAGYGYTF
TGTGCCCCCGCCGGCTATGGCTACACCTTC
>TRBV6-2/TRBV6-3|.|TRBJ2-2|.
CASRPDLNTGELFF
TGTGCCAGTAGACCCGACTTGAACACCGGGGAGCTGTTTTTT
>TRBV20-1|many|TRBJ1-5|.
CSARGYQPQHF
TGCAGTGCTAGGGGGTATCAGCCCCAGCATTTT
>TRBV6-5|.|TRBJ1-3|.
CASSYLKPQGDGNTIYF
TGTGCCAGCAGTTACCTTAAACCACAGGGTGATGGAAACACCATATATTTT
>TRBV2|.|TRBJ2-5|TRBD1
CASTGQGIQETQYF
TGTGCCAGCACTGGACAGGGAATCCAAGAGACCCAGTACTTC
>TRBV20-1|.|TRBJ1-3|.
CSPSGSYERNTIYF
TGCAGTCCAAGCGGGAGCTACGAGCGAAACACCATATATTTT
>TRBV10-3|.|TRBJ1-2|.
CAISEPGKIEGYTF
TGTGCCATCAGTGAGCCTGGGAAAATTGAAGGCTACACCTTC
>TRBV2|.|TRBJ2-3|TRBD2
CASSWASGSTDTQYF
TGTGCCAGCAGCTGGGCTAGCGGGAGCACAGATACGCAGTATTTT
>TRBV2|few|TRBJ1-2|.
CASSAGAEGYTF
TGTGCCAGCAGTGCGGGGGCGGAAGGCTACACCTTC
>TRBV28|few|TRBJ2-7|TRBD2
CASSDLAAIYEQYF
TGTGCCAGCAGTGATCTAGCGGCTATCTACGAGCAGTACTTC
>TRBV7-9|.|TRBJ1-1|.
CASSIFAGSSTEAFF
TGTGCCAGCAGCATCTTTGCGGGGAGCTCCACTGAAGCTTTCTTT
>TRBV30|once|TRBJ2-7|TRBD2
CAWSPLAGEVEQYF
TGTGCCTGGAGTCCGCTAGCGGGGGAGGTCGAGCAGTACTTC
>TRBV9|many|TRBJ1-2|TRBD1
CASSGRGTDTYGYTF
TGTGCCAGCAGCGGGAGAGGGACAGACACCTATGGCTACACCTTC
>TRBV7-2|many|TRBJ2-5|.
CASSPTRSAVQTQYF
TGTGCCAGCAGCCCCACGAGGTCGGCAGTTCAGACCCAGTACTTC
>TRBV11-2|.|TRBJ2-7|TRBD1
CASSSEQGNTGEQYF
TGTGCCAGCAGCTCGGAACAGGGGAACACCGGGGAGCAGTACTTC
>TRBV20-1|many|TRBJ1-2|.
CSAGQINYGYTF
TGCAGCGCAGGACAGATTAACTATGGCTACACCTTC
>TRBV7-9|many|TRBJ2-7|.
CASSLDDEGWEQYF
TGTGCCAGCAGCTTAGACGACGAGGGTTGGGAGCAGTACTTC
>TRBV2|many|TRBJ1-4|.
CASSGQLNEKLFF
TGTGCCAGCAGTGGGCAGCTCAATGAAAAACTGTTTTTT
>TRBV9|.|TRBJ2-5|TRBD1
CASSAQDRGETQYF
TGTGCCAGCAGCGCCCAGGACAGGGGAGAGACCCAGTACTTC
>TRBV6-5|many|TRBJ2-5|TRBD1
CASRVQGADLTQYF
TGTGCCAGCAGAGTACAGGGGGCCGATCTGACCCAGTACTTC